The clone carrying this TCR gamma chain was seen a few times. Its antigen remains unknown. TCRdb's protein, taken from a much larger clone, differs from this DNA's translation at residue 5, likely owing to a read error; the protein displayed comes from the DNA. The data are from a study of gamma delta lymphoproliferative disorders and STAT genes. Study details: At least 50 ng of genomic DNA went into each LymphoTrack Dx TCRG Assay library. The EuroClonality-NGS protocol was used to prepare delta libraries. Study conclusions and caveats: Patient gamma repertoires clustered apart from healthy controls; delta did not.

Sequencing used genomic DNA taken from PBMCs of patients and controls. The control group comprised age- and sex-matched healthy adult blood donors. The ends lost 10 bases at V and 9 bases at J; junction bases unmatched: 3. The CDR3 is made up of 10 amino acids. TCRdb redid the clone calls on the multiplex PCR reads with CATT. The sample includes over 3,500 gamma-chain clones, roughly 7% of them seen just once. The genes are TRGV10 and TRGJP1. Assignment of the J gene here rests on matching the DNA to germline, because TCRdb gives none. TRGV10 qualifies as an ORF whose function is uncertain. The sample taken for sequencing was blood. This sequence originates from a human donor in good health. The CDR3, as DNA: TGTGCTGCGTATAGTTGGTTCAAGATATTT. Translation gives CAAYSWFKIF.